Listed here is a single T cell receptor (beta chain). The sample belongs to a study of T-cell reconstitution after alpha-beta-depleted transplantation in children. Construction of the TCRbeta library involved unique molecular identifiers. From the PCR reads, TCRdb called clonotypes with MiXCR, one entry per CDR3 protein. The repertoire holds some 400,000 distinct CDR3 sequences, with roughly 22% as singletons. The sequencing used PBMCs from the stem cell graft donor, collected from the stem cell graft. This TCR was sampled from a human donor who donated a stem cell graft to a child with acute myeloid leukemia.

The CDR3 DNA follows: TGTGCCAGCAGTCCCTCGGCGGGAGGGTCCGGGGAGCTGTTTTTT. The encoded protein is CASSPSAGGSGELFF. This chain connects TRBV12-3 or TRBV12-4 to TRBJ2-2, with 9 bases aligning to TRBD2. The CDR3 length is 15 residues. The junction had 7 bases not matched to a gene; V was cut back by 5 bases and J by 6 bases.